What follows describes a single T cell receptor beta chain. No antigen is known for it. Relative to the germline gene, one junction end is altered; a read error may explain this. Attachment of unique molecular identifiers to individual cDNA molecules was performed. MiXCR was run by TCRdb on the 5' RACE reads, yielding one entry per CDR3 protein. The data show 60,000 to 75,000 distinct CDR3 sequences, 4% to 6% seen once. The data are from a study of early T cells in non-severe SARS-CoV-2 infection. Study context: Bulk RNA taken from unsorted whole blood was sequenced, leaving chains unpaired. General study points: Matching against VDJdb likely underestimated virus-specific expansions, favoring anti-spike CD8.

In germline, CDR1 is DFQATT, CDR2 SNEGSKA (reference sequence). CDR3 size: 14 residues. The chain carries TRBV20-1 and TRBJ2-2; tentative D call: TRBD2 (7 bases). This receptor was taken from an adult who was a healthcare worker with PCR-confirmed SARS-CoV-2 infection or an uninfected control (not recorded which). The donor label of this sample is uncertain. The sequencing here drew on whole blood, taken at baseline. The CDR3 sequence is CSARKGGVTGELFF. The CDR3 DNA is TGCAGTGCCCGGAAGGGGGGGGTAACCGGGGAGCTTTTTTTT.